These T cell receptor beta chains were read from a single sample in a study of graft-versus-host responses after intestinal transplantation. The repertoire was sequenced with immunoSEQ multiplex PCR; TCRdb's copy has only in-frame clones and lacks some. The repertoire has about 85,000 clones, around 93% of them found once; the top ten carry 7.6%. Their antigen targets remain unknown. Sample: unstimulated CD8+ T cells sorted from spleen or lymph node cells, taken before transplant. These receptors were collected from a human donor who was the organ donor for an intestinal transplant. CDR3s include the opening cysteine and the closing phenylalanine or tryptophan. The D gene is left open where the match is weak. Not every row has a clone size; where given, it reads once, few, many or a size class.

V	D	J	size	DNA	CDR3
TRBV6-6	TRBD1	TRBJ1-1	.	TGTGCCAGCAGCATAGGGACAGGTTCGATGAACACTGAAGCTTTCTTT	CASSIGTGSMNTEAFF
TRBV29-1	TRBD2	TRBJ2-1	.	TGCAGCGTCCCGGGACTAGCTTATGAGCAGTTCTTC	CSVPGLAYEQFF
TRBV16	.	TRBJ1-2	.	TGTGCCAGCAGCCAGACTACAGGGTCCGGGTATGGCTACACCTTC	CASSQTTGSGYGYTF
TRBV6-6	TRBD1	TRBJ1-4	few	TGTGCCAGCAAGGGACAGAGTCCTGAAAGACTGTTTTTT	CASKGQSPERLFF
TRBV2	TRBD2	TRBJ2-3	.	TGTGCCAGCAGTGACTCCGGACTAGCGGGAGCGGCAGATACGCAGTATTTT	CASSDSGLAGAADTQYF
TRBV7-9	.	TRBJ2-1	.	TGTGCCAGCAGCTTAAGCGGCTATGTCTACAATGAGCAGTTCTTC	CASSLSGYVYNEQFF
TRBV2	TRBD1	TRBJ2-7	.	TGTGCCAGCAGTGAAGCGAGGAGTACAGGGGGAGAGTACGAGCAGTACTTC	CASSEARSTGGEYEQYF
TRBV9	.	TRBJ1-5	.	TGTGCCAGCAGCGTGGGTGGGCCCGGGCAGCCCCAGCATTTT	CASSVGGPGQPQHF
TRBV19	TRBD2	TRBJ2-7	.	TGTGCCAGTAGCATAGCGGGCTACGAGCAGTACTTC	CASSIAGYEQYF
TRBV4-1	TRBD1	TRBJ2-7	.	TGCGCCAGCAGGAACCTGGTGGACAGGGGCTCCTACGAGCAGTACTTC	CASRNLVDRGSYEQYF
TRBV6-5	.	TRBJ1-1	.	TGTGCCAGCACCGTTACCCCGGGGAACACTGAAGCTTTCTTT	CASTVTPGNTEAFF
TRBV7-2	.	TRBJ2-7	.	TGTGCCAGCAGCTGGGGACTGGGAGTCGAGCAGTACTTC	CASSWGLGVEQYF
TRBV4-2	TRBD2	TRBJ2-4	.	TGTGCCAGCAGCATAAAGGGACTAGCGGGAGAGAACATTCAGTACTTC	CASSIKGLAGENIQYF
TRBV11-2	.	TRBJ2-5	.	TGTGCCAGCAGCTCCGGACTGCGTAAAGAGACCCAGTACTTC	CASSSGLRKETQYF
TRBV9	.	TRBJ2-7	.	TGTGCCAGCAGCCCGGGACACATTTTCTACGAGCAGTACTTC	CASSPGHIFYEQYF
TRBV4-1	.	TRBJ2-1	.	TGCGCCAGCAGCCAAAAACTCAGCGGGCAGGTAGGCAATGAGCAGTTCTTC	CASSQKLSGQVGNEQFF
TRBV7-6	TRBD1	TRBJ2-7	.	TGTGCCAGCAGCTTAGCGCGCGACAGGGGGCAATACGAGCAGTACTTC	CASSLARDRGQYEQYF
TRBV4-1	.	TRBJ1-1	.	TGCGCCAGCAGCCAAGACAGGTTGAACACTGAAGCTTTCTTT	CASSQDRLNTEAFF